The next 19 T cell receptor beta chains were all read from a single sample in a study of glioma-infiltrating T cells. Amplification of TCR alpha and beta CDR3 regions from RNA used iRepertoire nested multiplex PCR. TCRdb used MiXCR to reprocess the multiplex PCR reads, holding one entry per CDR3 protein. There are about 190,000 distinct CDR3 sequences in the sample; more than 25% occur only once, and around 20% lies in the top ten. The material sequenced was glioma tissue, nonneoplastic brain tissue, or PBMCs (not recorded which). Every receptor here comes from a human donor with low-grade glioma or glioblastoma, undergoing nonglioma brain surgery, or in good health (not recorded which).

The table lists this clonotype with many counts. The chain couples TRBV27 to TRBJ1-2; no reliable D call. In germline, CDR1 is MNHEY, CDR2 SMNVEV (reference sequence). The CDR3 length is 13 residues. V was cut by 4 bases and J by 8 bases, with 14 bases left in between. CDR3 DNA sequence: TGTGCCAGCAGTTCTACTTCCGTGGGGGGCTACACCTTC. Its translation: CASSSTSVGGYTF.

This clonotype has just a few counts. The missing conserved phenylalanine or tryptophan at the end of this CDR3 makes a read error likely. The chain uses TRBV10-3 and TRBJ1-1; D remains unclear. V was trimmed by 1 base and J by 2 bases, leaving 8 bases between them. This CDR3 comprises 14 residues. Germline V gives CDR1 ENHRY, CDR2 SYGVKD. CDR3: CAISELWDNTEAFL. CDR3 in DNA: TGTGCCATCAGTGAGTTATGGGATAACACTGAAGCTTTCCTT.

This clonotype was found many times. This chain connects TRBV20-1 to TRBJ2-1; 7 nucleotides match TRBD1. Losses at the gene ends were 5 bases for V and 6 bases for J; bases not matched to a gene: 13. CDR1 and CDR2 from the germline V gene are DFQATT and SNEGSKA (reference sequence). This CDR3 is built from 15 residues. CDR3 DNA sequence: TGCAGTGCTTCCGGGACAGCTTTAAAGGGCAATGAGCAGTTCTTC. Translating gives CSASGTALKGNEQFF.

By share, this clonotype ranks as medium-sized (0.01 to 0.1%). V is TRBV20-1 and J is TRBJ2-5; 7 positions agree with TRBD2. The V segment lost 2 bases and the J segment 0 bases; nucleotides outside the gene matches: 9. Germline loops: CDR1 DFQATT, CDR2 SNEGSKA (reference sequence). The CDR3 is 16 amino acids. The CDR3 region has the DNA TGCAGTGCTAGACTATTATGGGCGGGAGACCAAGAGACCCAGTACTTC. Protein product: CSARLLWAGDQETQYF.

Concerning this clonotype itself: One junction end does not reproduce the germline sequence, and a read error may be involved. The chain carries TRBV4-1 and TRBJ1-2; 8 nucleotides match TRBD1. Germline CDR1 is MGHRA and CDR2 is YSYEKL. The CDR3 has 17 amino acids. CDR3 nucleotides: TGCGCCAGCATCCAAGAGAGACTCAGGGGGCGGTTATATGGCTACACCTTC. Translated, it gives CASIQERLRGRLYGYTF.

This clonotype was detected ten times or more. The CDR3, as DNA: TGCGCCAGCAGCCTAGCGGGAGAACAAGAGACCCAGTACTTC. This encodes CASSLAGEQETQYF. The chain links TRBV5-1 to TRBJ2-5, with 10 nucleotides matching TRBD2. Trimming removed 4 bases from V and 2 bases from J; junction bases left unmatched: 2. This CDR3 is built from 14 residues. Germline CDR1 is SGHRS and CDR2 is YFSETQ.

Points on this clonotype: Possible read error: a much larger clone is one base away. The chain links TRBV7-9 to TRBJ1-4; D is ambiguous. V lost 0 bases to trimming and J lost 11 bases, with 13 bases between them. The CDR3 is made up of 14 amino acids. Per the germline V gene, CDR1 is SEHNR and CDR2 is FQNEAQ (reference sequence). CDR3 bases: TGTGCCAGCAGCTTAGCTAAATGCCCCGAGAAACTGTTTTTT. It codes for CASSLAKCPEKLFF.

There are a few counts of this clonotype. V usage is TRBV6-1 and J usage is TRBJ2-2; D is unclear. This CDR3 spans 15 amino acids. CDR1 and CDR2 from the germline V gene are MNHNS and SASEGT. Trimming left V 5 bases short and J 6 bases short, with 16 bases between. The CDR3 sequence: CASSLRPTSAGELFF. CDR3 DNA sequence: TGTGCCAGCAGTTTACGACCGACTTCGGCCGGGGAGCTGTTTTTT.

This chain connects TRBV3-1 to TRBJ2-7, with 12 bases fitting TRBD2. The CDR3 runs to 14 residues. With 8 bases clipped from V and 6 bases from J, the junction kept 8 bases outside the gene matches. Germline V gives CDR1 LGHDT, CDR2 YNNKEL (reference sequence). The CDR3 DNA sequence: TGTGCCAGCTCCCCGACTAGCGGGAGCCGCGAGCAGTACTTC. Its translation is CASSPTSGSREQYF.

This clonotype appeared once. A single base separates this from a much larger clone, so it may be a read error. The rearrangement uses TRBV2 and TRBJ2-3, with 9 bases lining up with TRBD2. This CDR3 has 15 residues. Per germline, CDR1 SNHLY and CDR2 FYNNEI. The CDR3 spells CASSDLAGSSDTEYF. The CDR3 DNA follows: TGTGCCAGCAGTGACCTAGCGGGAAGTTCAGATACGGAGTATTTT. Drawing the rest from reference TRBV2 and TRBJ2-3, the complete variable domain is EPEVTQTPSHQVTQMGQEVILRCVPISNHLYFYWYRQILGQKVEFLVSFYNNEISEKSEIFDDQFSVERPDGSNFTLKIRSTKLEDSAMYFCASSDLAGSSDTEYFGPGTRLTVL.

Concerning this clonotype: Relative to the germline gene, one junction end is altered; a read error may explain this. The J gene is TRBJ2-6, the V gene TRBV6-1; D possibly corresponds to TRBD1 (6 bases). The germline CDR1 and CDR2 sequences are MNHNS and SASEGT. This CDR3 contains 14 residues. The CDR3 DNA follows: TGTGCCAGTCTACAGGGTGACGGGGCCGACGTACTGACTTTC. This encodes CASLQGDGADVLTF.

This clonotype occurred many times. V is TRBV7-9 and J is TRBJ2-3; 7 positions match TRBD2. The CDR3 length is 15 residues. CDR1 is SEHNR, CDR2 FQNEAQ, per germline (reference sequence). After removal of 0 bases from V and 9 bases from J, the junction contained 9 bases not matched to a gene. As DNA, the CDR3 is TGTGCCAGCAGCTTAGCGTGGGGAGGGCTCGTGACGCAGTATTTT. Its protein is CASSLAWGGLVTQYF.

This clonotype was picked up many times. The J gene is TRBJ1-5, the V gene TRBV24-1; unclear D gene. The CDR3 has 12 residues. Trimming took off 2 bases at V and 7 bases at J, with 5 bases between the two ends. Germline CDR1 is KGHDR and CDR2 is SFDVKD. CDR3 coding DNA: TGTGCCACCAGTGATTCGGGACAGCCCCAGCATTTT. Its translation is CATSDSGQPQHF.

There are many counts of this clonotype. The chain links TRBV7-2 to TRBJ2-7; 8 bases fit TRBD2. V lost 2 bases to trimming and J lost 2 bases; unmatched junction nucleotides: 5. Germline CDR1 and CDR2: SGHTA and FQGNSA. The CDR3 is 15 amino acids. CDR3 in amino acids: CASSLWAGGPYEQYF. CDR3 nucleotides: TGTGCCAGCAGCTTATGGGCGGGAGGCCCCTACGAGCAGTACTTC. Looking up the rest from reference TRBV7-2 and TRBJ2-7 gives the full variable domain: GAGVSQSPSNKVTEKGKDVELRCDPISGHTALYWYRQSLGQGLEFLIYFQGNSAPDKSGLPSDRFSAERTGGSVSTLTIQRTQQEDSAVYLCASSLWAGGPYEQYFGPGTRLTVT.

The chain combines TRBV12-3 or TRBV12-4 with TRBJ1-3; D is perhaps TRBD1 (5 bases). This CDR3 is 15 amino acids long. V dropped 7 bases and J dropped 2 bases, with 15 bases sitting between them. CDR3: CASTLLRGTGNTIYF. Written as DNA, the CDR3 is TGTGCCAGCACCCTCCTGAGGGGAACTGGAAACACCATATATTTT.

Notes on this clonotype: A much larger clone is a single base away; this may be a read error. The chain employs TRBV29-1 and TRBJ1-1; D call uncertain. Germline V lookup: CDR1 SQVTM, CDR2 ANQGSEA. The CDR3 runs 10 residues. Trimming left V 8 bases short and J 1 base short, with 5 bases between. CDR3 nucleotide sequence: TGCAGCTGGCAGAACACTGAAGCTTTCTTT. Encoded protein: CSWQNTEAFF.

Ten or more counts support this clonotype. The genes are TRBV7-9 and TRBJ1-5; D gene unclear. The germline CDR1 and CDR2 sequences are SEHNR and FQNEAQ (reference sequence). V was clipped by 2 bases and J by 3 bases, with 8 bases between them. The CDR3 extends over 14 amino acids. CDR3 coding DNA: TGTGCCAGCAGCTTACAGACTTCCAATCAGCCCCAGCATTTT. Its protein is CASSLQTSNQPQHF.

This clonotype has a single count. A much larger clone sits a single nucleotide away, making a read error possible. The DNA for the CDR3 is TGTGCCAGCAGCCCCCAGGACACGAGGACCTACGAGCAGTACTTC. It encodes CASSPQDTRTYEQYF. The chain recombines TRBV4-2 with TRBJ2-7, with D perhaps matching TRBD1 (5 bases). CDR1 is LGHNA, CDR2 YNFKEQ, per germline. Trimming removed 4 bases from V and 2 bases from J, with 15 bases in between. This CDR3 comprises 15 residues.

In its sample, this clonotype was seen many times. V usage is TRBV6-1 and J usage is TRBJ2-5, with 8 positions matching TRBD1. The CDR3 spans 14 residues. The V segment lost 6 bases and the J segment 6 bases; nucleotides outside the gene matches: 9. Germline V lookup: CDR1 MNHNS, CDR2 SASEGT. The CDR3 reads CASSQDRARQTQYF. The CDR3 DNA sequence: TGTGCCAGCAGCCAGGACAGGGCCAGGCAGACCCAGTACTTC.